Following are 15 T cell receptor beta chains from one sample sequenced in a study of control samples from healthy donors and cancer patients. Measured with immunoSEQ multiplex PCR; TCRdb has only the in-frame clones, and not every one. This table holds 90,000 or so clones, around four fifths found once. The material sequenced was blood. Source of these receptors: a man under 40 in good health.

The chain recombines TRBV5-1 with TRBJ2-7; TRBD1 agrees at 8 bases. There are 15 residues in the CDR3. V was clipped by 3 bases and J by 3 bases; unmatched bases: 8. Germline V lookup: CDR1 SGHRS, CDR2 YFSETQ. The DNA for the CDR3 is TGCGCCAGCAGCTCAGGCGGGACAGGCCACTACGAGCAGTACTTC. It codes for CASSSGGTGHYEQYF.

V is TRBV6-5 and J is TRBJ1-2; D gene unclear. The CDR3 is 14 amino acids. The germline CDR1 and CDR2 sequences are MNHEY and SVGAGI. V lost 8 bases and J lost 0, with 13 bases in between. Here the CDR3 DNA reads TGTGCCAGCGCCGGAGTTGGGGCTAACTATGGCTACACCTTC. Protein sequence: CASAGVGANYGYTF.

The rearrangement uses TRBV6-6 and TRBJ1-5; D unclear. The CDR3 is 14 residues long. Germline CDR1 is MNHNY and CDR2 is SVGAGI (reference sequence). The ends were cut back, 7 bases at V and 0 bases at J, with 10 bases in the middle. The CDR3 sequence: CASNERYSNQPQHF. The CDR3 DNA is TGTGCCAGCAATGAGCGGTATAGCAATCAGCCCCAGCATTTT.

The chain has TRBV10-1 and TRBJ2-7, with TRBD2 as a possible D gene (6 bases). V was cut by 2 bases and J by 1 base, with 9 bases left in between. The CDR3 totals 14 residues. Germline CDR1 and CDR2: WNHNN and SYGVQD (reference sequence). Here the CDR3 reads CASSEAGRSYEQYF. CDR3 in DNA: TGCGCCAGCAGTGAGGCGGGACGTTCCTACGAGCAGTACTTC.

The chain links TRBV7-2 to TRBJ2-1, with D hard to call. Trimming removed 0 bases from V and 2 bases from J, with 8 bases in between. Looked up from germline, CDR1 is SGHTA and CDR2 is FQGNSA. The CDR3 extends over 15 amino acids. This chain's CDR3 is CASSLAGRPYNEQFF. In DNA form, the CDR3 reads TGTGCCAGCAGCTTAGCGGGAAGGCCCTACAATGAGCAGTTCTTC.

The rearrangement joins TRBV5-1 to TRBJ2-1; 11 nucleotides match TRBD2. The V gene's germline CDR1 is SGHRS and CDR2 YFSETQ. Trimming removed 3 bases from V and 8 bases from J; junction bases left unmatched: 10. The CDR3 runs to 16 residues. The CDR3 DNA reads TGCGCCAGCAGCTACTTAACTAGCGGGGGCCCCTATGAGCAGTTCTTC. Translated: CASSYLTSGGPYEQFF.

The rearrangement joins TRBV28 to TRBJ1-1; a weak D match, TRBD1 (6 bases). Germline lookup yields CDR1 MDHEN and CDR2 SYDVKM. The CDR3 length is 13 residues. Trimming took 5 bases from V and 7 from J, leaving 14 bases between them. CDR3 region: CASSLQGFSEAFF. CDR3 DNA: TGTGCCAGCAGTCTTCAGGGGTTCAGTGAAGCTTTCTTT.

The genes are TRBV9 and TRBJ2-7; perhaps TRBD2 as D (5 bases). V was cut by 4 bases and J by 5 bases, with 13 bases left in between. Germline CDR1 reads SGDLS; CDR2 reads YYNGEE. CDR3 length: 13 amino acids. The DNA of the CDR3 is TGTGCCAGCAGCCGAGGGTCTTCCGACGAGCAGTACTTC. It translates to CASSRGSSDEQYF. Variable domain in full (rest from reference TRBV9 and TRBJ2-7): DSGVTQTPKHLITATGQRVTLRCSPRSGDLSVYWYQQSLDQGLQFLIQYYNGEERAKGNILERFSAQQFPDLHSELNLSSLELGDSALYFCASSRGSSDEQYFGPGTRLTVT.

Notes on this clone: The same CDR3 can be traced to other DNA sequences in this sample. This chain connects TRBV5-8 to TRBJ2-2; no clear D gene. The germline V and J ends were trimmed by 0 bases and 2 bases, with 5 bases remaining between them. Germline loops: CDR1 SGHTS, CDR2 YDEGEE. The CDR3 runs 14 residues. The CDR3 DNA reads as TGTGCCAGCAGCTTGGGAGTTAACACCGGGGAGCTGTTTTTT. Residues: CASSLGVNTGELFF.

The chain carries TRBV6-1 and TRBJ2-4; 16 nucleotides match TRBD2. Germline V gene sequence: CDR1 MNHNS, CDR2 SASEGT. The CDR3 extends over 17 amino acids. Trimming removed 2 bases from V and 5 bases from J; junction bases left unmatched: 3. The CDR3: CASSETGTSGGENIQYF. The CDR3 bases are TGTGCCAGCAGTGAAACCGGGACTAGCGGGGGGGAAAACATTCAGTACTTC.

The chain has TRBV28 and TRBJ1-5, with D unclear. V was shortened by 2 bases and J by 7 bases, with 9 bases between the two germline ends. Germline V gene data show CDR1 as MDHEN and CDR2 as SYDVKM. CDR3 length equals 13 residues. Written as DNA, the CDR3 is TGTGCCAGCAGTTTAGGCTTCAGACAGCCCCAGCATTTT. As protein: CASSLGFRQPQHF.

This clone was found once. This chain joins TRBV5-5 and TRBJ1-5, with D maybe TRBD1 (5 bases). Trimming stripped 3 bases from V and 3 bases from J, with 10 bases between. CDR1 is SGHKS, CDR2 YYEKEE, per germline (reference sequence). This CDR3 is 14 amino acids long. CDR3 nucleotides: TGTGCCAGCAGCTCGACAGCCGTCAATCAGCCCCAGCATTTT. Its translation is CASSSTAVNQPQHF.

This clone is a singleton in its sample. The V gene is TRBV27, the J gene TRBJ2-5; D perhaps matches TRBD2 (5 bases). Germline CDR1 reads MNHEY; CDR2 reads SMNVEV (reference sequence). This CDR3 has 15 amino acids. V was pared by 5 bases and J by 0 bases, with 13 bases between. CDR3 loop: CASSPLSGNQETQYF. The DNA for the CDR3 is TGTGCCAGCAGTCCCCTTTCGGGGAACCAAGAGACCCAGTACTTC.

The V and J genes are TRBV7-9 and TRBJ2-7, with unresolved D. The CDR3 loop spans 13 amino acids. V was shortened by 0 bases and J by 3 bases, with 6 bases between the two germline ends. CDR1 is SEHNR, CDR2 FQNEAQ, per germline (reference sequence). The CDR3 nucleotides read TGTGCCAGCAGCTTAGCCGATTACTACGAGCAGTACTTC. Translation gives CASSLADYYEQYF.

This clone has just a few counts. The V gene is TRBV5-5, the J gene TRBJ2-3, with a weak D call TRBD1 (6 bases). The germline CDR1 and CDR2 sequences are SGHKS and YYEKEE (reference sequence). The V end was cut by 0 bases, the J end by 2 bases, with 7 bases between. The CDR3 runs 14 residues. The CDR3, as DNA: TGTGCCAGCAGCTTGGACAGGGCCACAGATACGCAGTATTTT. Translation gives CASSLDRATDTQYF.